This paragraph reports one TCR beta chain. Its target is unknown. Data came from immunoSEQ multiplex PCR; TCRdb stores just in-frame clones and leaves some out. The profile covers a few million clones, with more than 90% appearing a single time and roughly 0.15% taken by the ten largest. This sample is part of a study of shared clonotypes between healthy human individuals. Across the study: Donors had three CD4 naive, three CD4 memory, two CD8 naive and one CD8 memory plate apiece.

Notes on the study in general: Depth was large, yet rarefaction showed that sorted-subset sequencing was incomplete.

This TCR derives from a man aged 18 to 35 in good health. The source material was naive CD4+ T cells sorted from blood. The subset: CD45RA+ positively selected.

The chain's CDR3 is CARSLGQGQGDSYGYTF. The DNA of the CDR3 is TGTGCCAGAAGCTTGGGGCAGGGACAGGGAGATTCCTATGGCTACACCTTC. The chain combines TRBV5-3 with TRBJ1-2, with TRBD1 matching over 9 bases. TRBV5-3 is filed as an ORF, its function uncertain. Trimming removed 0 bases from V and 4 bases from J; junction bases left unmatched: 10. CDR3 length: 17 amino acids.